Below, 10 T cell receptor beta chains from the same sample are listed, as sequenced in a study of cytomegalovirus exposure and HLA in healthy donors. The PCR was carried out with 60 Vbeta primers and 13 Jbeta primers. Profiling relied on immunoSEQ multiplex PCR, and the TCRdb table lists in-frame clones only, not all of them. The sample lists about 180,000 clones; about four fifths were seen once. Sample: PBMCs. These receptors all stem from a woman aged 30 to 39 in good health and CMV-seronegative.

The gene calls are TRBV5-1 and TRBJ2-5; 8 bases are a match to TRBD2. Germline lookup yields CDR1 SGHRS and CDR2 YFSETQ. This CDR3 has 14 residues. The junction had 8 bases not matched to a gene; V was cut back by 5 bases and J by 5 bases. CDR3 sequence (DNA): TGCGCCAGCAGGTGGACGGGGGGGAAGGAGACCCAGTACTTC. Protein sequence: CASRWTGGKETQYF.

The gene calls are TRBV6-1 and TRBJ2-1, with TRBD1 as a possible D gene (6 bases). Germline V gene lookup returns CDR1 MNHNS and CDR2 SASEGT. The CDR3 sequence is 15 residues long. V lost 3 bases to trimming and J lost 4 bases, with 13 bases between them. The chain's CDR3 is CASSDQGRGYNEQFF. The CDR3, as DNA: TGTGCCAGCAGTGATCAGGGCAGGGGATACAATGAGCAGTTCTTC.

This sequence joins TRBV4-2 and TRBJ2-3; the match to TRBD1 covers 9 bases. J was trimmed by 7 bases and V by 9 bases; bases with no gene match: 11. CDR1 and CDR2 (germline): LGHNA, YNFKEQ. The CDR3 is 14 residues long. The CDR3 nucleotides are TGTGCCAGTTTCCCGGGACAGGGTATAAATACGCAGTATTTT. Protein: CASFPGQGINTQYF.

This clone was observed a few times. The chain recombines TRBV5-1 with TRBJ2-7, with D perhaps matching TRBD2 (6 bases). The V end lost 0 bases, the J end lost 10 bases, and 14 bases lay between the germline ends. In germline, CDR1 is SGHRS, CDR2 YFSETQ. This CDR3 has 13 residues. CDR3 protein: CASSLDRWGDQYF. As DNA, the CDR3 is TGCGCCAGCAGCTTGGACAGGTGGGGGGATCAGTACTTC.

The genes are TRBV29-1 and TRBJ1-1; 11 bases match TRBD1. Germline-derived CDR1 and CDR2 are SQVTM and ANQGSEA. V lost 6 bases, J lost 3 bases, and 9 bases stayed unmatched. The CDR3 is 15 amino acids. The CDR3 here is CSVEGQGGTYTEAFF. DNA for the CDR3: TGCAGCGTGGAGGGACAGGGGGGAACGTACACTGAAGCTTTCTTT.

This chain uses TRBV5-4 with TRBJ1-2; 9 nucleotides line up with TRBD1. The CDR3 spans 20 residues. With 1 base clipped from V and 4 bases from J, the junction kept 20 bases outside the gene matches. Germline CDR1 reads SGHNT; CDR2 reads YYREEE (reference sequence). The CDR3 nucleotides are TGTGCCAGCAGCTTGCCTTTTACCGGGACAGGGCAGTCATCTCCCTATGGCTACACCTTC. Translating gives CASSLPFTGTGQSSPYGYTF.

The chain's CDR3 is CSAKIRVESGTDTQYF. The CDR3, as DNA: TGCAGCGCTAAGATCAGGGTAGAGAGTGGCACAGATACGCAGTATTTT. The chain is built from TRBV29-1 and TRBJ2-3, with a weak D call TRBD1 (5 bases). The CDR3 loop spans 16 amino acids. V lost 7 bases, J lost 1 base, and 21 bases lay in between. The V gene's germline CDR1 is SQVTM and CDR2 ANQGSEA.

V is TRBV7-6 and J is TRBJ1-1; D might be TRBD1 (6 bases). This CDR3 region has 21 residues. Germline CDR1 is SGHVS and CDR2 is FNYEAQ. Between the trimmed V and J ends, which lost 3 bases and 0 bases, there was a span of 29 bases. The CDR3 region has the DNA TGTGCCAGCAGCTTTTGGCGGGGGGCTCGGACAGAATATCCCATGAACACTGAAGCTTTCTTT. Translation: CASSFWRGARTEYPMNTEAFF.

This clone has just a few counts. J is TRBJ2-7 and V is TRBV5-1; tentatively, D is TRBD1 (5 bases). Germline CDR1 is SGHRS and CDR2 is YFSETQ. The germline V and J ends were trimmed by 6 bases and 4 bases, with 14 bases remaining between them. This CDR3 contains 13 residues. The CDR3 sequence is CASTYEGAYEQYF. DNA of the CDR3: TGCGCCAGCACGTACGAAGGGGCTTACGAGCAGTACTTC.

The rearrangement links TRBV30 to TRBJ2-7; D is unresolved. V dropped 0 bases and J dropped 2 bases, with 11 bases sitting between them. Germline lookup yields CDR1 GTSNPN and CDR2 SVGIG (reference sequence). This CDR3 region has 14 residues. CDR3 DNA: TGTGCCTGGAGTGTACATCCCAGAACCTACGAGCAGTACTTC. As protein: CAWSVHPRTYEQYF.